The T cell receptor beta chain under discussion was sequenced for a study of blood T cell repertoires in COVID-19. For the study at large: Acute-phase and convalescent COVID-19 samples originated in the United States, Italy and Spain.

Original analysis: Reference gene primer amplification gave estimated nucleated cell counts. Produced via immunoSEQ multiplex PCR; TCRdb's table is partial and in-frame only. V and J calls and clone size are as listed in that table; D and trimming were resolved from the DNA. The table includes 120,000 or so clones, over 75% detected once. After removal of 6 bases from V and 0 bases from J, the junction contained 7 bases not matched to a gene. This CDR3 comprises 17 residues. Germline CDR1 reads KGHDR; CDR2 reads SFDVKD. The receptor was derived from a woman of 80 years or more with acute or convalescent COVID-19. Sequenced input: peripheral blood. V is TRBV24-1 and J is TRBJ2-1; 10 positions agree with TRBD2. As DNA, the CDR3 is TGTGCCACCAGTCGGGCTAGCGGGGGCCACTCCTACAATGAGCAGTTCTTC. It translates to CATSRASGGHSYNEQFF.